This is a list of T cell receptor beta chains from one sample in a study of T cells in Graves' hyperthyroidism and ophthalmopathy. TCRdb reprocessed the multiplex PCR reads via MiXCR and lists one record per CDR3 protein. The profile shows roughly 350,000 distinct CDR3 sequences, roughly 13% of them singletons. What was sequenced was blood. The receptor set was obtained from a woman aged 40-49 years with Graves' ophthalmopathy. The CDR3 runs from the conserved cysteine through the conserved F or W. Each record gives: clone size, J gene, V gene, CDR3 protein. Expanded clones get a size class; other rows say once, few or many, or leave the size out.

size: many
J: TRBJ2-7
V: TRBV12-3/TRBV12-4
CDR3: CASSLVTYEQYF

size: few
J: TRBJ1-5
V: TRBV10-3
CDR3: CAISESGDQPQHF

size: few
J: TRBJ1-2
V: TRBV7-9
CDR3: CASSPADREDGYTF

size: many
J: TRBJ2-7
V: TRBV3-1
CDR3: CASSQVGRIYEQYF

size: NA
J: TRBJ2-7
V: TRBV7-6
CDR3: CASSLGQQGVPQYF

size: few
J: TRBJ2-1
V: TRBV29-1
CDR3: CSVGTSGRAGEQFF

size: NA
J: TRBJ1-1
V: TRBV18
CDR3: CASSPQGIGTEAFF

size: many
J: TRBJ2-7
V: TRBV27
CDR3: CASSPRLAGHVIDEQYF

size: few
J: TRBJ2-7
V: TRBV20-1
CDR3: CSARDQGRGYEQYF

size: many
J: TRBJ2-7
V: TRBV5-6
CDR3: CASSRPGLTRGEQYF

size: NA
J: TRBJ2-7
V: TRBV3-1
CDR3: CASSQSPGGTALGEQYF

size: many
J: TRBJ1-5
V: TRBV24-1
CDR3: CATSVESLPKQPQHF

size: few
J: TRBJ2-5
V: TRBV9
CDR3: CASSLSGGPKETQYF

size: many
J: TRBJ2-7
V: TRBV20-1
CDR3: CSATSAGFEQYF

size: many
J: TRBJ2-7
V: TRBV24-1
CDR3: CATSGQGLEQYF

size: NA
J: TRBJ2-7
V: TRBV20-1
CDR3: CSASPTSGGAYEQYF

size: many
J: TRBJ2-1
V: TRBV7-9
CDR3: CASSSPRGLAFVDEQFF

size: many
J: TRBJ2-7
V: TRBV20-1
CDR3: CSAAASTGYYEQYF

size: many
J: TRBJ2-1
V: TRBV7-9
CDR3: CASSFGTGSHNEQFF

size: NA
J: TRBJ1-1
V: TRBV5-1
CDR3: CASSLVVDMNTEAFF

size: many
J: TRBJ1-6
V: TRBV7-2
CDR3: CASSPVRYNSPLHF

size: many
J: TRBJ2-3
V: TRBV2
CDR3: CASGDFTDTQYF

size: many
J: TRBJ1-3
V: TRBV2
CDR3: CASSGGATGTGNTIYF

size: NA
J: TRBJ2-7
V: TRBV12-3/TRBV12-4
CDR3: CASSNAGWGATYEQYF

size: few
J: TRBJ1-3
V: TRBV7-8
CDR3: CASRPAGQPSGNTIYF

size: few
J: TRBJ2-3
V: TRBV7-9
CDR3: CASNSPPGRNTDTQYF

size: many
J: TRBJ1-2
V: TRBV7-6
CDR3: CASSSEEVGTGQGYTF

size: many
J: TRBJ2-7
V: TRBV7-4
CDR3: CASSPSGGYIYEQYF

size: many
J: TRBJ2-2
V: TRBV2
CDR3: CASSRGQRNTGELFF

size: few
J: TRBJ2-2
V: TRBV19
CDR3: CASRQTPQGSGTGELFF

size: NA
J: TRBJ2-5
V: TRBV7-9
CDR3: CASSLRTSGGLYQETQYF

size: NA
J: TRBJ1-1
V: TRBV2
CDR3: CASSEKGRTFF

size: many
J: TRBJ2-7
V: TRBV6-1
CDR3: CASSESLLGRRYEQYF

size: many
J: TRBJ2-2
V: TRBV29-1
CDR3: CSVEDTGQGRGGELFF

size: NA
J: TRBJ1-5
V: TRBV19
CDR3: CASSTYRGRRVQSNQPQHF

size: many
J: TRBJ1-1
V: TRBV27
CDR3: CASSLSLGATEAFF

size: many
J: TRBJ2-5
V: TRBV12-3/TRBV12-4
CDR3: CASSYSGVETQYF

size: NA
J: TRBJ2-7
V: TRBV20-1
CDR3: CSARDSAGGCAEQYF

size: many
J: TRBJ1-2
V: TRBV5-1
CDR3: CASSLETPAYGYTF